This T cell receptor (beta chain) appears in the sequencing data of a study of CD8 T cells in ankylosing spondylitis. This clonotype has a handful of counts. Its antigen is still unknown. Notes on the study in general: CD8+ disease-linked clones were present at relatively low frequencies in blood.

V was clipped by 1 base and J by 4 bases; unmatched bases: 2. The length of the CDR3 is 14 residues. From germline, CDR1 is LGHNA and CDR2 YNFKEQ. TCRdb redid the calling of the 5' RACE reads with MiXCR, one entry per CDR3 protein. The sample has approximately 340,000 distinct CDR3 sequences; around 15% are singletons. The TCR originated in a male donor with ankylosing spondylitis or in good health (not recorded which). This sequence joins TRBV4-2 and TRBJ2-5; 8 nucleotides align to TRBD2. The sample comprised blood, either unsorted or a sorted T cell fraction (not recorded which). The CDR3 loop reads CASSQASGRETQYF. CDR3 coding DNA: TGTGCCAGCAGCCAAGCCAGCGGGAGAGAGACCCAGTACTTC.